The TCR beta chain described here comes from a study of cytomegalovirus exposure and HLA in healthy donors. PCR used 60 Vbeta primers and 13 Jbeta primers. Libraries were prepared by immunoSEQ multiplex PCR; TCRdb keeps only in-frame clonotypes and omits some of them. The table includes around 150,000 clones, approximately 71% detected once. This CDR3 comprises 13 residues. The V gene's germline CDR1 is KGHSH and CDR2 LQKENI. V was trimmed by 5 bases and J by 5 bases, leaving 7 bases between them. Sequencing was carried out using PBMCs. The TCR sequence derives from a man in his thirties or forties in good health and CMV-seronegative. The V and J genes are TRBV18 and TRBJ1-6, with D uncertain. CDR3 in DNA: TGTGCCAGCTCAAGACGGGATAATTCACCCCTCCACTTT. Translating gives CASSRRDNSPLHF.